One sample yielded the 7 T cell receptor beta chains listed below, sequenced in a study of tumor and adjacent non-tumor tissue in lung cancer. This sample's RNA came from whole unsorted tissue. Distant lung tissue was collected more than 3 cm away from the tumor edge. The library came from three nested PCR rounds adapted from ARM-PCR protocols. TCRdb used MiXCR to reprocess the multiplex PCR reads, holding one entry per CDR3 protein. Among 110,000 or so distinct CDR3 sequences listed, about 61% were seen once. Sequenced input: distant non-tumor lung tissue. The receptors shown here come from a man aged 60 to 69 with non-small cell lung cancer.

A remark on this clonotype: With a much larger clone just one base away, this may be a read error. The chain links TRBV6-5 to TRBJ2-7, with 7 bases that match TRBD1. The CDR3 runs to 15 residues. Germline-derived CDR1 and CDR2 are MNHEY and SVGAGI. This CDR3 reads CVSSPEGQYDYEQYF. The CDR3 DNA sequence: TGTGTCAGCAGCCCCGAGGGACAGTACGACTACGAGCAGTACTTC.

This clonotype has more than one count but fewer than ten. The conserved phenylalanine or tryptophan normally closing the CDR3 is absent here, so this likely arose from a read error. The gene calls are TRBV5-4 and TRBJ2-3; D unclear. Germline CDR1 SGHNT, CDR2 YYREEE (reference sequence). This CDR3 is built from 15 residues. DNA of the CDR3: TGTGCGACCCATGCGGCCGTTACTAGCACAGATACGCAGTATCTT. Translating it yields CATHAAVTSTDTQYL.

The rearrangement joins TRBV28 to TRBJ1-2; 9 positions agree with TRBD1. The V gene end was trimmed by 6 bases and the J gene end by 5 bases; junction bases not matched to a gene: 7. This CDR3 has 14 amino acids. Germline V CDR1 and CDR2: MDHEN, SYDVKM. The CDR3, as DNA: TGTGCCAGCAGGGGACAGGGCCCCCTATATGGCTACACCTTC. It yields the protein CASRGQGPLYGYTF.

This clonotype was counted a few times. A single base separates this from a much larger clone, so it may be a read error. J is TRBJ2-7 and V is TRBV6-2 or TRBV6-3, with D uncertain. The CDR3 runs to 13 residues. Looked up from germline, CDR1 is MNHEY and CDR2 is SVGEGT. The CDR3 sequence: CAGRPENTYEQYF. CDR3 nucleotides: TGTGCCGGCAGACCCGAGAACACCTACGAGCAGTACTTC.

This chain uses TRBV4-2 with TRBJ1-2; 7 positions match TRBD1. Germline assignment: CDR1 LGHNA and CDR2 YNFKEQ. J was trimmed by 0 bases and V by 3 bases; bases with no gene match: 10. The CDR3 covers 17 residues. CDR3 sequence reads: CASSQTKGTASNYGYTF. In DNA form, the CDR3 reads TGTGCCAGCAGCCAGACTAAGGGGACAGCTTCTAACTATGGCTACACCTTC.

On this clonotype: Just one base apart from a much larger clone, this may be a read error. The CDR3 reads CASSLHGRDWASYNEQFF. CDR3 DNA: TGTGCCAGCAGCTTACATGGGCGGGACTGGGCCTCCTACAATGAGCAGTTCTTC. The chain employs TRBV11-2 and TRBJ2-1; tentative D call: TRBD2 (6 bases). Trimming stripped 2 bases from V and 0 bases from J, with 17 bases between. Germline values: CDR1 SGHAT, CDR2 FQNNGV. The CDR3 is 18 amino acids.

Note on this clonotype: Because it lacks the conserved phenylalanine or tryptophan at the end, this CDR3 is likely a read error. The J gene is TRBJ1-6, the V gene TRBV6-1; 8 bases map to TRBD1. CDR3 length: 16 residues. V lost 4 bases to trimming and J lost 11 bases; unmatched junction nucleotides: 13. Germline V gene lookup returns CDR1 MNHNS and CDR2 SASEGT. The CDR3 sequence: CASSGTGGTAIAPLHL. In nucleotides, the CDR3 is TGTGCCAGCAGTGGAACAGGGGGAACAGCGATCGCACCCCTCCACCTT.